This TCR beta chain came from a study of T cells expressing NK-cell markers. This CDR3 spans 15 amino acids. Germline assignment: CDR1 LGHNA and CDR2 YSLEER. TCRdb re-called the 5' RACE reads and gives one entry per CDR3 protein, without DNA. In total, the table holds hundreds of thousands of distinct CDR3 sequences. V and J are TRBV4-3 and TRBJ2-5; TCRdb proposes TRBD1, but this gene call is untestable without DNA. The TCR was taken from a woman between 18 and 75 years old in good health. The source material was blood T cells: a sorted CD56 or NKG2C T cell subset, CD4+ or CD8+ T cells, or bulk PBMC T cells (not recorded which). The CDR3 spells CASSQGQGRQETQYF.